This T cell receptor beta chain was documented in a study of identical twins. TCRdb passed the 5' RACE reads through MiXCR, listing each CDR3 protein once. The repertoire consists of approximately 220,000 distinct CDR3 sequences, with 7% to 8.5% occurring once and the leading ten covering over 5%. This clonotype came up many times. Its antigen remains unknown. This CDR3 region has 16 residues. V was pared by 8 bases and J by 2 bases, with 7 bases of the junction left unmatched. CDR1 and CDR2 from the germline V gene are SEHNR and FQNEAQ (reference sequence). Study results and limitations: Cord blood beta clonotypes present at high abundance carried fewer insertions; no such pattern appeared in memory repertoires.

Another study also made use of these data, one on yellow fever vaccine responses in identical twins. This second study notes: The authors reported partly convergent, partly personalized vaccine responses in identical twins.

Sequencing input: CD8+ T cells sorted from blood. The TCR originated in a woman younger than 35 in good health. The chain is built from TRBV7-9 and TRBJ2-1; 12 bases align to TRBD2. DNA for the CDR3: TGTGCCAGCGAGACTAGCGGGAGCGTAACCTACAATGAGCAGTTCTTC. It is translated as CASETSGSVTYNEQFF.